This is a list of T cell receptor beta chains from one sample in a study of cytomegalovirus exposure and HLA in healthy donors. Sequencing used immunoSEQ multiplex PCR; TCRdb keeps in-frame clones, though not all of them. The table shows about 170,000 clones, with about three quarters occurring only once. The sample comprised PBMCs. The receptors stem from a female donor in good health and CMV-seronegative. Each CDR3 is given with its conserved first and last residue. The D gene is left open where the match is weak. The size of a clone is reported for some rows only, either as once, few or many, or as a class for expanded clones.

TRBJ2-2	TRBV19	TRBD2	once	CASGGEFLNTGELFF	TGTGCCTCTGGGGGGGAGTTTCTGAACACCGGGGAGCTGTTTTTT
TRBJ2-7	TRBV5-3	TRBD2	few	CARTREAGEQYF	TGTGCCAGAACCCGGGAGGCGGGAGAGCAGTACTTC
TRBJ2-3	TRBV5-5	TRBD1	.	CASSLRDRLWDTQYF	TGTGCCAGCAGCCTCCGGGACAGGCTATGGGATACGCAGTATTTT
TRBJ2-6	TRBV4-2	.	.	CASSRESAGSGANVLTF	TGTGCCAGCAGCCGCGAAAGCGCCGGCTCTGGGGCCAACGTCCTGACTTTC
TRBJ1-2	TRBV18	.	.	CASSPLESSPSHGYTF	TGTGCCAGCTCACCATTAGAGTCCTCTCCGTCTCATGGCTACACCTTC
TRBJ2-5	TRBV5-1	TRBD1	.	CASSLGQGVKAQYF	TGCGCCAGCAGCTTGGGACAGGGGGTGAAGGCCCAGTACTTC
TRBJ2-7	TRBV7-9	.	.	CASSLGQGRVYEQYF	TGTGCCAGCAGCTTAGGGCAGGGTCGAGTCTACGAGCAGTACTTC
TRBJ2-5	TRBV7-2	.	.	CASSLPLSYQETQYF	TGTGCCAGCAGCTTGCCACTCTCGTACCAAGAGACCCAGTACTTC
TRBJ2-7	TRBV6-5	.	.	CASSYSPRNPYEQYF	TGTGCCAGCAGTTACTCGCCTAGAAATCCCTACGAGCAGTACTTC
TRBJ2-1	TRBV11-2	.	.	CASSSRNEQFF	TGTGCCAGCAGCTCCCGCAATGAGCAGTTCTTC
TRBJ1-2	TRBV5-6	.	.	CASSFYSLPGNGYTF	TGTGCCAGCAGCTTTTACAGCCTCCCGGGGAATGGCTACACCTTC
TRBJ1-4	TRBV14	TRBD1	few	CASSPVGGGTGGANEKLFF	TGTGCCAGCAGCCCTGTAGGTGGTGGGACAGGGGGTGCTAATGAAAAACTGTTTTTT
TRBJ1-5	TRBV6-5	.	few	CASSPGAGQPQHF	TGTGCCAGCAGCCCAGGGGCCGGACAGCCCCAGCATTTT
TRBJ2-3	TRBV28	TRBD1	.	CASSSYGTGGLGDTQYF	TGTGCCAGCAGTTCCTACGGGACAGGGGGCCTGGGAGATACGCAGTATTTT
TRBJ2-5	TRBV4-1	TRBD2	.	CASSQDASGAQETQYF	TGCGCCAGCAGCCAAGACGCGAGCGGGGCCCAAGAGACCCAGTACTTC
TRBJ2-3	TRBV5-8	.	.	CASSLEASPSDTQYF	TGTGCCAGCAGCTTGGAGGCTAGCCCCTCCGATACGCAGTATTTT
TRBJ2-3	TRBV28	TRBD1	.	CAIPALRDREVTDTQYF	TGTGCCATACCTGCCCTGAGGGACAGAGAAGTCACAGATACGCAGTATTTT
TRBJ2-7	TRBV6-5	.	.	CASSPQGPYEQYF	TGTGCCAGCAGCCCCCAGGGCCCCTACGAGCAGTACTTC
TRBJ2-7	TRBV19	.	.	CASSMARGSSLEQYF	TGTGCCAGTAGTATGGCAAGGGGCTCCTCGCTCGAGCAGTACTTC
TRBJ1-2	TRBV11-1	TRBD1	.	CASSLVGTDGYTF	TGTGCCAGCAGCTTAGTAGGGACAGATGGCTACACCTTC
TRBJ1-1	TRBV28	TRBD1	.	CASSRQGNTEAFF	TGTGCCAGCAGCCGACAGGGGAACACTGAAGCTTTCTTT
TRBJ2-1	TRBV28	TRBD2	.	CASSRSSGGGYNEQFF	TGTGCCAGCAGCCGATCTAGCGGGGGGGGATACAATGAGCAGTTCTTC
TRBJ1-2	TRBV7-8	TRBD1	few	CASSPGQGHGYTF	TGTGCCAGCAGCCCGGGACAGGGGCATGGCTACACCTTC
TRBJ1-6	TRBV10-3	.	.	CAISPQPLAGSPLHF	TGTGCCATCAGTCCCCAACCTCTAGCGGGGTCACCCCTCCACTTT
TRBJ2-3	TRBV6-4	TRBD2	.	CASSVGSGRTDTQYF	TGTGCCAGCAGTGTCGGTAGCGGGAGAACAGATACGCAGTATTTT
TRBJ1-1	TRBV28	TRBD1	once	CASSSGTGITREAFF	TGTGCCAGCAGTTCCGGGACAGGGATTACCCGAGAAGCTTTCTTT
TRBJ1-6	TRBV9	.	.	CASSVEARGAGYNSPLHF	TGTGCCAGCAGCGTAGAGGCCCGGGGGGCCGGCTATAATTCACCCCTCCACTTT
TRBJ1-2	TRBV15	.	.	CATSRDKTGGNYGYTF	TGTGCCACCAGCAGAGACAAAACAGGTGGGAACTATGGCTACACCTTC